Here is one T cell receptor beta chain with its context. In the original processing: It was from reference gene primer amplification that nucleated cell counts were estimated. Some clones are missing from TCRdb's copy, which holds only in-frame ones; the method was immunoSEQ multiplex PCR. Clone size and the V and J calls come from that table; the DNA yielded D and trimming. The sample carries tens of thousands of clones, approximately 71% recorded once. This sample was taken from a study of blood T cell repertoires in COVID-19. The sequenced sample consisted of peripheral blood. The TCR was taken from a man between 65 and 79 years old with COVID-19, enrolled during active disease.

CDR3 protein: CASSNRDRVFTEAFF. For the CDR3, the DNA is TGTGCCAGCAGCAACCGGGACAGGGTTTTCACTGAAGCTTTCTTT. This sequence joins TRBV7-9 and TRBJ1-1, with 9 nucleotides matching TRBD1. The germline CDR1 and CDR2 sequences are SEHNR and FQNEAQ (reference sequence). CDR3 length: 15 residues. J lost 4 bases, V lost 5 bases, and 8 bases had no gene match.